The rows below give T cell receptor beta chains drawn from one sample of a study of CD8 T cells in ankylosing spondylitis. TCRdb re-called the 5' RACE reads with MiXCR, one entry per CDR3 protein. The sample includes approximately 340,000 distinct CDR3 sequences, about 14% of them seen just once. The sequenced sample was blood, either unsorted or a sorted T cell fraction (not recorded which). The source of these receptors is a male donor with ankylosing spondylitis or in good health (not recorded which). Both conserved end residues are part of each CDR3. Size values are once, few and many counts, or a class for expanded clones, and some rows have none.

clone size: .
V gene: TRBV7-9
J gene: TRBJ2-2
CDR3 protein: CAVRGRNTGELFF

clone size: .
V gene: TRBV2
J gene: TRBJ2-3
CDR3 protein: CASSDREGDTQYF

clone size: .
V gene: TRBV6-2/TRBV6-3
J gene: TRBJ2-3
CDR3 protein: CASSTGLAGDPDTQYF

clone size: few
V gene: TRBV6-1
J gene: TRBJ2-1
CDR3 protein: CASRTSSRNEQFF

clone size: .
V gene: TRBV12-3/TRBV12-4
J gene: TRBJ2-7
CDR3 protein: CASSLNLLAKYF

clone size: .
V gene: TRBV7-9
J gene: TRBJ2-5
CDR3 protein: CALGQAVEETQYF

clone size: few
V gene: TRBV7-8
J gene: TRBJ2-3
CDR3 protein: CASSLTRTTDTQYF

clone size: .
V gene: TRBV4-1
J gene: TRBJ2-5
CDR3 protein: CASSQRHRGWGQETQYF

clone size: few
V gene: TRBV4-1
J gene: TRBJ2-1
CDR3 protein: CASSQDRSGQTYNEQFF

clone size: few
V gene: TRBV20-1
J gene: TRBJ2-7
CDR3 protein: CSAQAQTGGLTPRYEQYF

clone size: .
V gene: TRBV30
J gene: TRBJ1-6
CDR3 protein: CAWNQAGNSPLHF

clone size: few
V gene: TRBV24-1
J gene: TRBJ2-1
CDR3 protein: CATSAGGAGAYNEQFF

clone size: .
V gene: TRBV5-1
J gene: TRBJ2-7
CDR3 protein: CAGILRGTPYEQYF

clone size: .
V gene: TRBV19
J gene: TRBJ2-7
CDR3 protein: CASSPGLFSYEQYF

clone size: few
V gene: TRBV19
J gene: TRBJ2-1
CDR3 protein: CASSIDTTRPGYNEQFF

clone size: .
V gene: TRBV29-1
J gene: TRBJ2-1
CDR3 protein: CSVEGPRGRVYNEQFF

clone size: few
V gene: TRBV6-4
J gene: TRBJ1-2
CDR3 protein: CASSATGYGYTF

clone size: many
V gene: TRBV12-3/TRBV12-4
J gene: TRBJ2-7
CDR3 protein: CASMTSAKNYEQYF

clone size: .
V gene: TRBV12-3/TRBV12-4
J gene: TRBJ2-7
CDR3 protein: CASTLGTDPYEQYF

clone size: .
V gene: TRBV19
J gene: TRBJ2-2
CDR3 protein: CASSIGLSGELFF

clone size: .
V gene: TRBV20-1
J gene: TRBJ2-5
CDR3 protein: CSAPSPGGTQYF

clone size: .
V gene: TRBV5-1
J gene: TRBJ2-3
CDR3 protein: CASSDQGTDTQYF

clone size: .
V gene: TRBV11-2
J gene: TRBJ1-2
CDR3 protein: CASSLVPENYGYTF

clone size: .
V gene: TRBV5-1
J gene: TRBJ2-7
CDR3 protein: CASSLLPGQGAPVEQYF

clone size: many
V gene: TRBV10-3
J gene: TRBJ2-1
CDR3 protein: CAISGQADYNEQFF

clone size: .
V gene: TRBV20-1
J gene: TRBJ2-7
CDR3 protein: CSAAGAGGEKYF

clone size: .
V gene: TRBV11-3
J gene: TRBJ1-1
CDR3 protein: CASSSTGLMNTEAFF

clone size: .
V gene: TRBV12-3/TRBV12-4
J gene: TRBJ2-5
CDR3 protein: CASSPIQGLETQYF

clone size: .
V gene: TRBV20-1
J gene: TRBJ2-7
CDR3 protein: CSASNGGQYF

clone size: few
V gene: TRBV6-2/TRBV6-3
J gene: TRBJ2-1
CDR3 protein: CASSWPQPYNEQFF

clone size: .
V gene: TRBV4-1
J gene: TRBJ1-6
CDR3 protein: CASSQGVSSYNSPLHF

clone size: few
V gene: TRBV5-5
J gene: TRBJ2-3
CDR3 protein: CASSLEGGLSTDTQYF

clone size: many
V gene: TRBV7-2
J gene: TRBJ1-6
CDR3 protein: CASSSTGSNSPLHF

clone size: .
V gene: TRBV4-2
J gene: TRBJ2-3
CDR3 protein: CASSQHRGGPDTQYF

clone size: .
V gene: TRBV7-2
J gene: TRBJ2-2
CDR3 protein: CDSSLAGDTGELFF

clone size: .
V gene: TRBV4-1
J gene: TRBJ1-2
CDR3 protein: CASSQPNTGVIYGYTF

clone size: many
V gene: TRBV12-3/TRBV12-4
J gene: TRBJ2-1
CDR3 protein: CASSLTGQGTHEQFF

clone size: many
V gene: TRBV12-3/TRBV12-4
J gene: TRBJ2-5
CDR3 protein: CASSLGPGEETQYF

clone size: .
V gene: TRBV29-1
J gene: TRBJ1-1
CDR3 protein: CSVRTGTGTGNTEAFF

clone size: few
V gene: TRBV6-5
J gene: TRBJ2-7
CDR3 protein: CASSSGQGDYEQYF

clone size: few
V gene: TRBV5-1
J gene: TRBJ1-2
CDR3 protein: CASSLLPVSNYGYTF

clone size: few
V gene: TRBV20-1
J gene: TRBJ2-7
CDR3 protein: CSAGDRVSYEQYF

clone size: .
V gene: TRBV3-1
J gene: TRBJ2-6
CDR3 protein: CASSPDVEPGVTGANVLTF

clone size: many
V gene: TRBV15
J gene: TRBJ1-1
CDR3 protein: CATSRQLQGTEAFF

clone size: few
V gene: TRBV12-3/TRBV12-4
J gene: TRBJ2-7
CDR3 protein: CASSRRPGEGYEQYF

clone size: many
V gene: TRBV12-3/TRBV12-4
J gene: TRBJ1-1
CDR3 protein: CASSFSTEAFF

clone size: .
V gene: TRBV5-1
J gene: TRBJ2-7
CDR3 protein: CASSLDRGRDEQYF

clone size: few
V gene: TRBV5-6
J gene: TRBJ2-4
CDR3 protein: CASSLLLDPSSKAKNIQYF

clone size: many
V gene: TRBV3-1
J gene: TRBJ2-3
CDR3 protein: CASSQVAGFDTQYF

clone size: .
V gene: TRBV27
J gene: TRBJ1-2
CDR3 protein: CASSLSRDVVGYTF

clone size: few
V gene: TRBV5-1
J gene: TRBJ1-1
CDR3 protein: CASSLDAGGTEAFF

clone size: few
V gene: TRBV20-1
J gene: TRBJ2-1
CDR3 protein: CSALAVLNYNEQFF

clone size: many
V gene: TRBV12-3/TRBV12-4
J gene: TRBJ1-2
CDR3 protein: CASRRQGENYGYTF

clone size: many
V gene: TRBV19
J gene: TRBJ1-5
CDR3 protein: CASSDRSGQPQHF

clone size: many
V gene: TRBV25-1
J gene: TRBJ1-1
CDR3 protein: CASSELGIEAFF

clone size: few
V gene: TRBV5-5
J gene: TRBJ2-1
CDR3 protein: CASSPSAVSIGEQFF

clone size: .
V gene: TRBV20-1
J gene: TRBJ2-7
CDR3 protein: CSARTGGAYEQYF